The rows below give T cell receptor beta chains drawn from one sample of a study of blood T cell repertoires in COVID-19. Sequencing was performed with immunoSEQ multiplex PCR; in TCRdb, only in-frame clones are kept and a portion is missing. The table records fewer than 250,000 clones, roughly 85% of them present only once. Sequencing was carried out using PBMCs or T cells enriched from blood (not recorded which). Receptor source: a woman in her forties with acute COVID-19. CDR3s include the opening cysteine and the closing phenylalanine or tryptophan. A D gene is named only where the DNA matches it firmly. Expanded clones get a size class; other rows say once, few or many, or leave the size out.

v_gene: TRBV30
j_gene: TRBJ2-7
d_gene: NA
abundance: NA
CDR3nt: TGTGCCTGGGCAGCCGGGACATCGGCTTACGAGCAGTACTTC
CDR3aa: CAWAAGTSAYEQYF

v_gene: TRBV11-2
j_gene: TRBJ1-6
d_gene: NA
abundance: once
CDR3nt: TGTGCCAGCAGCCGCAGGGAATCACCCCTCCACTTT
CDR3aa: CASSRRESPLHF

v_gene: TRBV7-6
j_gene: TRBJ2-2
d_gene: NA
abundance: NA
CDR3nt: TGTGCCAGCAGCCTTTGGGGCTCGAACACCGGGGAGCTGTTTTTT
CDR3aa: CASSLWGSNTGELFF

v_gene: TRBV18
j_gene: TRBJ2-3
d_gene: TRBD1
abundance: NA
CDR3nt: TGTGCCAGCTCACCAAAGAGAGGACAGGGGGCGCGGGATACGCAGTATTTT
CDR3aa: CASSPKRGQGARDTQYF

v_gene: TRBV11-2
j_gene: TRBJ2-1
d_gene: TRBD2
abundance: NA
CDR3nt: TGTGCCAGCAGCCGAGGGACTAGCGGGAGTCAGGATGAGCAGTTCTTC
CDR3aa: CASSRGTSGSQDEQFF

v_gene: TRBV6-5
j_gene: TRBJ2-5
d_gene: NA
abundance: NA
CDR3nt: TGTGCCAGCTGCATCAGGGGAGCTCAAGAGACCCAGTACTTC
CDR3aa: CASCIRGAQETQYF

v_gene: TRBV18
j_gene: TRBJ2-3
d_gene: TRBD2
abundance: NA
CDR3nt: TGTGCCAGCTCACTCATAGCGGGAGGCTCCACAGATACGCAGTATTTT
CDR3aa: CASSLIAGGSTDTQYF

v_gene: TRBV5-1
j_gene: TRBJ1-6
d_gene: TRBD1
abundance: few
CDR3nt: TGCGCCAGCAGCCGCTCGGACAGGGGTGATAATTCACCCCTCCACTTT
CDR3aa: CASSRSDRGDNSPLHF

v_gene: TRBV28
j_gene: TRBJ1-2
d_gene: TRBD1
abundance: NA
CDR3nt: TGTGCCAGCAGGAGTTGGGACAGAACTTACTATGGCTACACCTTC
CDR3aa: CASRSWDRTYYGYTF

v_gene: TRBV10-2
j_gene: TRBJ1-5
d_gene: NA
abundance: NA
CDR3nt: TGCGCCAGCAGTGAATCAGGAGCGGGACTCAATCAGCCCCAGCATTTT
CDR3aa: CASSESGAGLNQPQHF

v_gene: TRBV4-1
j_gene: TRBJ1-5
d_gene: NA
abundance: NA
CDR3nt: TGCGCCAGCAGCCAAGCGCAAGCTAACAATCAGCCCCAGCATTTT
CDR3aa: CASSQAQANNQPQHF

v_gene: TRBV11-2
j_gene: TRBJ2-7
d_gene: NA
abundance: NA
CDR3nt: TGTGCCAGCAGCTTAGCCCATAGCGGCTACGAGCAGTACTTC
CDR3aa: CASSLAHSGYEQYF

v_gene: TRBV5-5
j_gene: TRBJ2-1
d_gene: TRBD1
abundance: NA
CDR3nt: TGTGCCAGCAGCTTGGAGGGGGCCGGGGCCTACAATGAGCAGTTCTTC
CDR3aa: CASSLEGAGAYNEQFF

v_gene: TRBV11-3
j_gene: TRBJ1-1
d_gene: NA
abundance: NA
CDR3nt: TGTGCCAGCAGTTCTACGACTGAAGCTTTCTTT
CDR3aa: CASSSTTEAFF